The 19 T cell receptor beta chains given below trace back to one sample, sequenced in a study of identifying expanded T cells in peripheral blood. The method was immunoSEQ multiplex PCR; TCRdb's version includes in-frame clones alone and lacks a portion of them. This table has around 120,000 clones, about 88% appearing once. Specimen: blood. The receptors stem from a person between 18 and 69 years old in good health.

This rearrangement joins TRBV15 to TRBJ1-4; a possible D gene is TRBD1 (5 bases). CDR1 and CDR2 from the germline V gene are LNHNV and YYDKDF (reference sequence). V was trimmed by 0 bases and J by 2 bases, leaving 10 bases between them. The CDR3 consists of 16 residues. The chain's CDR3 is CATSRDRGGTNEKLFF. The CDR3 nucleotides read TGTGCCACCAGCAGAGATAGGGGCGGGACTAATGAAAAACTGTTTTTT. Using reference TRBV15 and TRBJ1-4 for the parts outside the CDR3, the full variable domain is DAMVIQNPRYQVTQFGKPVTLSCSQTLNHNVMYWYQQKSSQAPKLLFHYYDKDFNNEADTPDNFQSRRPNTSFCFLDIRSPGLGDTAMYLCATSRDRGGTNEKLFFGSGTQLSVL.

V and J are TRBV18 and TRBJ2-1; D is possibly TRBD1 (6 bases). The CDR3 contains 14 residues. Trimming took 8 bases from V and 8 from J, leaving 19 bases between them. Looked up from germline, CDR1 is KGHSH and CDR2 is LQKENI. CDR3 in amino acids: CASGILGHDDEQFF. The CDR3 DNA reads TGTGCCAGCGGCATCTTGGGACACGATGATGAGCAGTTCTTC.

The chain combines TRBV5-8 with TRBJ2-2; no clear D. Deletions cut 9 bases from V and 6 bases from J, with 12 bases between. The CDR3 covers 12 residues. CDR1 and CDR2 (germline): SGHTS, YDEGEE. The CDR3, as DNA: TGTGCCATCCTGCAAGGCGCCGGGGAGCTGTTTTTT. Protein sequence: CAILQGAGELFF.

The V gene is TRBV28, the J gene TRBJ2-2; a possible D gene is TRBD2 (5 bases). This CDR3 has 15 residues. The germline V gene has CDR1 MDHEN and CDR2 SYDVKM. Trimming removed 2 bases from V and 0 bases from J, with 7 bases in between. CDR3 in DNA: TGTGCCAGCAGTTTAGGCGGGTCGAACACCGGGGAGCTGTTTTTT. This codes for CASSLGGSNTGELFF.

The chain carries TRBV4-3 and TRBJ1-1; D remains unclear. V was cut by 0 bases and J by 1 base, with 6 bases left in between. The CDR3 runs to 14 residues. CDR1 is LGHNA and CDR2 is YSLEER in the germline V gene. The CDR3 sequence is CASSQDLGNTEAFF. In nucleotides, the CDR3 is TGCGCCAGCAGCCAAGATTTAGGGAACACTGAAGCTTTCTTT.

V gene TRBV19 combines with J gene TRBJ2-7; D is ambiguous. CDR1 and CDR2 (germline): LNHDA, SQIVND (reference sequence). There are 13 residues in the CDR3. The V gene lost 4 bases and the J gene lost 3 bases, with 10 bases spanning the gap. The CDR3 loop is CASSTSDGYEQYF. The CDR3 DNA is TGTGCCAGTAGTACCTCGGACGGCTACGAGCAGTACTTC.

J is TRBJ2-1 and V is TRBV7-9; D is ambiguous. V was clipped by 5 bases and J by 2 bases, with 13 bases between them. In germline, CDR1 is SEHNR, CDR2 FQNEAQ (reference sequence). The CDR3 is 15 amino acids. CDR3 loop: CASSRSQRTYNEQFF. The DNA for the CDR3 is TGTGCCAGCAGCCGATCTCAAAGGACCTACAATGAGCAGTTCTTC.

J is TRBJ2-1 and V is TRBV29-1, with D possibly being TRBD1 (6 bases). Trimming took 6 bases from V and 1 from J, leaving 10 bases between them. This CDR3 contains 13 residues. CDR1 is SQVTM, CDR2 ANQGSEA, per germline. The CDR3: CSVDRRSYNEQFF. Written as DNA, the CDR3 is TGCAGCGTCGACAGGAGATCCTACAATGAGCAGTTCTTC.

The chain has TRBV19 and TRBJ1-5; a possible D gene is TRBD1 (6 bases). Germline CDR1 LNHDA, CDR2 SQIVND (reference sequence). Between the trimmed V and J ends, which lost 9 bases and 5 bases, there was a span of 20 bases. The CDR3 runs to 15 residues. CDR3 sequence (DNA): TGTGCCAGCGGGGGACGGGACACAACCTATCAGCCCCAGCATTTT. It yields the protein CASGGRDTTYQPQHF. Combining the CDR3 with reference TRBV19 and TRBJ1-5 gives the whole variable domain DGGITQSPKYLFRKEGQNVTLSCEQNLNHDAMYWYRQDPGQGLRLIYYSQIVNDFQKGDIAEGYSVSREKKESFPLTVTSAQKNPTAFYLCASGGRDTTYQPQHFGDGTRLSIL.

The V gene is TRBV18, the J gene TRBJ2-5; unclear D gene. Germline V gene data show CDR1 as KGHSH and CDR2 as LQKENI. CDR3 length: 13 amino acids. Between the trimmed V and J ends, which lost 6 bases and 5 bases, there was a span of 13 bases. The CDR3 region is CASSPLGSETQYF. CDR3 sequence (DNA): TGTGCCAGCTCTCCTCTTGGCTCGGAGACCCAGTACTTC.

The chain employs TRBV7-3 and TRBJ2-7, with D possibly matching TRBD2 (6 bases). V lost 2 bases to trimming and J lost 5 bases, with 16 bases between them. Per germline, CDR1 SGHTA and CDR2 FQGTGA. This CDR3 region has 15 residues. Here the CDR3 reads CASSLSGEGLHEQYF. The DNA for the CDR3 is TGTGCCAGCAGCTTATCGGGAGAGGGGCTCCACGAGCAGTACTTC.

The rearrangement joins TRBV28 to TRBJ2-7; maybe TRBD1 (6 bases). The CDR3 totals 15 residues. V lost 4 bases and J 2 bases, leaving 15 bases between the germline ends. The germline CDR1 and CDR2 sequences are MDHEN and SYDVKM. Here the CDR3 reads CASSSQGGLTYEQYF. In DNA, the CDR3 is TGTGCCAGCAGTTCTCAAGGGGGTCTTACCTACGAGCAGTACTTC.

The chain combines TRBV6-6 with TRBJ1-1; D is undetermined. CDR3 length equals 14 residues. Trimming cost V 2 bases and J 1 base, with 8 bases left between them. CDR1 is MNHNY and CDR2 is SVGAGI in the germline V gene (reference sequence). The DNA for the CDR3 is TGTGCCAGCAGTTACGGTATCGCGAACACTGAAGCTTTCTTT. The encoded protein is CASSYGIANTEAFF.

The rearrangement uses TRBV7-7 and TRBJ2-1; D is possibly TRBD2 (6 bases). Trimming cost V 5 bases and J 5 bases, with 13 bases left between them. The CDR3 totals 14 residues. CDR1 is SSHAT, CDR2 FNYEAQ, per germline (reference sequence). The CDR3 reads CASSRGILNNEQFF. The CDR3 DNA reads TGTGCCAGCAGCCGCGGGATCCTCAACAATGAGCAGTTCTTC.

The chain has TRBV2 and TRBJ1-2; D is perhaps TRBD1 (6 bases). The CDR3 is 13 residues long. V lost 6 bases, J lost 4 bases, and 12 bases lay in between. The germline V gene encodes CDR1 SNHLY and CDR2 FYNNEI. CDR3 protein: CASSGGLGYGYTF. The CDR3, as DNA: TGTGCCAGCAGCGGGGGCTTGGGCTATGGCTACACCTTC. The entire variable domain, with the rest obtained from reference TRBV2 and TRBJ1-2, is as follows: EPEVTQTPSHQVTQMGQEVILRCVPISNHLYFYWYRQILGQKVEFLVSFYNNEISEKSEIFDDQFSVERPDGSNFTLKIRSTKLEDSAMYFCASSGGLGYGYTFGSGTRLTVV.

The chain is built from TRBV6-1 and TRBJ2-5; no reliable D call. The CDR3 has 13 amino acids. Trimming took off 5 bases at V and 2 bases at J, with 9 bases between the two ends. Germline-derived CDR1 and CDR2 are MNHNS and SASEGT. The chain's CDR3 is CASSPGQQETQYF. The CDR3 nucleotides are TGTGCCAGCAGTCCGGGCCAACAAGAGACCCAGTACTTC.

Regarding this clone: The sample carries other DNA sequences with the same CDR3. As DNA, the CDR3 is TGTGCCAGCAGCTTACTCCGACGGACTGAAGCTTTCTTT. Protein sequence: CASSLLRRTEAFF. The chain links TRBV11-2 to TRBJ1-1; D ambiguous. Germline-derived CDR1 and CDR2 are SGHAT and FQNNGV. Trimming stripped 2 bases from V and 5 bases from J, with 9 bases between. The CDR3 consists of 13 residues. The full variable domain, rest sourced from reference TRBV11-2 and TRBJ1-1, is EAGVAQSPRYKIIEKRQSVAFWCNPISGHATLYWYQQILGQGPKLLIQFQNNGVVDDSQLPKDRFSAERLKGVDSTLKIQPAKLEDSAVYLCASSLLRRTEAFFGQGTRLTVV.

The chain carries TRBV7-9 and TRBJ2-7; TRBD2 aligns across 9 bases. Trimming at V came to 2 bases and at J to 3 bases, leaving 8 bases not matched to a gene. This CDR3 contains 16 residues. Germline V lookup: CDR1 SEHNR, CDR2 FQNEAQ (reference sequence). The CDR3 bases are TGTGCCAGCAGCTTAAGGTCCAGCGGGAGGATCTACGAGCAGTACTTC. Amino acids: CASSLRSSGRIYEQYF.

This clone was seen only once. CDR3 sequence reads: CASSQALGRLTAGNTIYF. CDR3 in DNA: TGCGCCAGCAGCCAAGCCCTCGGGAGATTGACGGCCGGAAACACCATATATTTT. The gene calls are TRBV4-3 and TRBJ1-3, with D uncertain. This CDR3 contains 18 residues. Per germline, CDR1 LGHNA and CDR2 YSLEER. V lost 1 base, J lost 4 bases, and 20 bases lay in between.